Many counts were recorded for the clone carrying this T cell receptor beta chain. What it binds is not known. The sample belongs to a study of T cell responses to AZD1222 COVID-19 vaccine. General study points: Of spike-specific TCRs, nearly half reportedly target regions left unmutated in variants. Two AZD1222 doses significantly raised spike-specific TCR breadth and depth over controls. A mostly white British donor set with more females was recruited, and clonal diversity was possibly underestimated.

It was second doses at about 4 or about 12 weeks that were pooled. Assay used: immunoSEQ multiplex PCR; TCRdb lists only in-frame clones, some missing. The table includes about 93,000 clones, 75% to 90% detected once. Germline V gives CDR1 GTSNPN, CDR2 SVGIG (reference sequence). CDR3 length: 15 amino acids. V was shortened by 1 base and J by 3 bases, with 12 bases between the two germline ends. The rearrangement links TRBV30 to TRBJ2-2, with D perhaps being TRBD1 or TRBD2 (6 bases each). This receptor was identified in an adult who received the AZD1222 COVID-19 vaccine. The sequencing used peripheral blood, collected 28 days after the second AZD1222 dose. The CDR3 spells CAWSASGADTGELFF. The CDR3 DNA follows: TGTGCCTGGAGTGCCTCGGGGGCTGACACCGGGGAGCTGTTTTTT. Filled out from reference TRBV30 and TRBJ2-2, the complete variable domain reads SQTIHQWPATLVQPVGSPLSLECTVEGTSNPNLYWYRQAAGRGLQLLFYSVGIGQISSEVPQNLSASRPQDRQFILSSKKLLLSDSGFYLCAWSASGADTGELFFGEGSRLTVL.